Listed here are 18 T cell receptor beta chains from one sample, sequenced in a study of blood T cell repertoires in COVID-19. The assay was immunoSEQ multiplex PCR, and TCRdb's table has in-frame clones only and misses some. Here the sample spans approximately 290,000 clones, around 90% being singletons. Source material: peripheral blood. These TCRs come from a man aged 18 to 35 with active or convalescent COVID-19.

The V call is TRBV5-1, the J call TRBJ2-7, with D maybe TRBD2 (5 bases). The CDR3 sequence is 14 residues long. V was trimmed by 3 bases and J by 6 bases, leaving 16 bases between them. Germline V CDR1 and CDR2: SGHRS, YFSETQ. The CDR3: CASSSPGLVAEQYF. The CDR3, as DNA: TGCGCCAGCAGCTCACCGGGGTTAGTAGCCGAGCAGTACTTC.

A single count supports this clone. This chain connects TRBV6-2 or TRBV6-3 to TRBJ1-5, with a weak D call TRBD1 (5 bases). V shed 5 bases and J shed 4 bases, with 9 bases lying between them. Germline V CDR1 and CDR2: MNHEY, SVGEGT. The CDR3 has 13 residues. This CDR3 reads CASSAQGNQPQHF. CDR3 in DNA: TGTGCCAGCAGTGCCCAGGGTAATCAGCCCCAGCATTTT.

The genes are TRBV27 and TRBJ1-2; perhaps TRBD1 as D (5 bases). The germline V gene has CDR1 MNHEY and CDR2 SMNVEV (reference sequence). The CDR3 loop spans 12 amino acids. Between the trimmed V and J ends, which lost 8 bases and 4 bases, there was a span of 11 bases. The CDR3 region is CASGSGLYGYTF. For the CDR3, the DNA is TGTGCCAGCGGTTCGGGACTCTATGGCTACACCTTC.

The chain couples TRBV7-3 to TRBJ1-2; no definite D call. CDR3 length: 13 residues. Trimming shortened V by 2 bases and J by 3 bases, and 7 bases separated the two germline ends. CDR1 and CDR2 (germline): SGHTA, FQGTGA. This CDR3 is CASSLERDYGYTF. The CDR3 DNA is TGTGCCAGCAGCTTAGAGAGGGACTATGGCTACACCTTC.

J is TRBJ2-7 and V is TRBV6-2 or TRBV6-3; a possible D gene is TRBD2 (5 bases). Germline V lookup: CDR1 MNHEY, CDR2 SVGEGT. V was clipped by 3 bases and J by 2 bases, with 5 bases between them. The CDR3 contains 12 residues. The CDR3 DNA reads as TGTGCCAGCAGTTATAGCGCCTACGAGCAGTACTTC. Its translation is CASSYSAYEQYF.

This chain connects TRBV19 to TRBJ2-5; 10 positions match TRBD2. Germline CDR1 and CDR2: LNHDA and SQIVND (reference sequence). The CDR3 has 14 amino acids. After removal of 7 bases from V and 2 bases from J, the junction contained 4 bases not matched to a gene. CDR3 DNA sequence: TGTGCCAGTACCAAACTAGCGGGGCAAGAGACCCAGTACTTC. This translates into CASTKLAGQETQYF.

V gene TRBV29-1 combines with J gene TRBJ2-4; 8 positions agree with TRBD2. V was clipped by 6 bases and J by 7 bases; unmatched bases: 5. CDR1 is SQVTM, CDR2 ANQGSEA, per germline. The CDR3 consists of 12 residues. This CDR3 reads CSVGLASNIQYF. The DNA of the CDR3 is TGCAGCGTCGGACTAGCTTCGAACATTCAGTACTTC. Based on the CDR3 plus reference TRBV29-1 and TRBJ2-4, the full variable domain is SAVISQKPSRDICQRGTSLTIQCQVDSQVTMMFWYRQQPGQSLTLIATANQGSEATYESGFVIDKFPISRPNLTFSTLTVSNMSPEDSSIYLCSVGLASNIQYFGAGTRLSVL.

The rearrangement joins TRBV27 to TRBJ2-5; tentatively, D is TRBD1 (7 bases). V lost 3 bases to trimming and J lost 2 bases, with 10 bases between them. From germline, CDR1 is MNHEY and CDR2 SMNVEV (reference sequence). The CDR3 contains 14 residues. This CDR3 is CASSLRDRQETQYF. As DNA, the CDR3 is TGTGCCAGCAGTTTGCGGGACAGACAAGAGACCCAGTACTTC.

V gene TRBV7-6 combines with J gene TRBJ1-1, with a tentative D call TRBD1 (6 bases). This CDR3 spans 16 amino acids. Germline V gives CDR1 SGHVS, CDR2 FNYEAQ. V shed 1 base and J shed 3 bases, with 15 bases lying between them. In nucleotides, the CDR3 is TGTGCCAGCAGCTTAGAGTCCCGGCCAGGGGACACTGAAGCTTTCTTT. Its protein is CASSLESRPGDTEAFF.

This clone has just a few counts. V usage is TRBV2 and J usage is TRBJ1-1; no clear D gene. Deletions cut 3 bases from V and 3 bases from J, with 11 bases between. Looked up from germline, CDR1 is SNHLY and CDR2 is FYNNEI. This CDR3 region has 14 residues. The CDR3 protein is CASSDILGYTEAFF. The CDR3 DNA follows: TGTGCCAGCAGTGATATCCTAGGTTACACTGAAGCTTTCTTT.

V gene TRBV6-5 combines with J gene TRBJ1-1; weak D call: TRBD1 (5 bases). Germline-derived CDR1 and CDR2 are MNHEY and SVGAGI. The V end was cut by 8 bases, the J end by 1 base, with 11 bases between. This CDR3 comprises 13 residues. The chain's CDR3 is CASVRAENTEAFF. The CDR3 coding sequence is TGTGCCAGCGTCAGGGCTGAGAACACTGAAGCTTTCTTT.

The chain combines TRBV6-5 with TRBJ1-6; D not resolved. This CDR3 is 14 amino acids long. V shed 4 bases and J shed 0 bases, with 4 bases lying between them. Germline CDR1 and CDR2: MNHEY and SVGAGI. The chain's CDR3 is CASSFISYNSPLHF. The CDR3 nucleotides are TGTGCCAGCAGTTTTATCTCCTATAATTCACCCCTCCACTTT.

The genes are TRBV19 and TRBJ1-2; 7 bases match TRBD1. CDR3 length equals 13 residues. Germline V gene sequence: CDR1 LNHDA, CDR2 SQIVND (reference sequence). V shed 6 bases and J 4 bases; nucleotides not matched to a gene: 5. In DNA form, the CDR3 reads TGTGCCAGTAGCCTCCGGGACAGCTATGGCTACACCTTC. Its protein is CASSLRDSYGYTF.

The rearrangement joins TRBV18 to TRBJ1-1; tentatively, D is TRBD1 (5 bases). Germline V gene lookup returns CDR1 KGHSH and CDR2 LQKENI. CDR3 size: 15 residues. V gave up 5 bases and J gave up 0 bases, with 13 bases separating them. The DNA for the CDR3 is TGTGCCAGCTCAGGATGGACAAGCATGAACACTGAAGCTTTCTTT. Residues: CASSGWTSMNTEAFF. The full variable domain, in which reference TRBV18 and TRBJ1-1 provide the parts outside the CDR3, is NAGVMQNPRHLVRRRGQEARLRCSPMKGHSHVYWYRQLPEEGLKFMVYLQKENIIDESGMPKERFSAEFPKEGPSILRIQQVVRGDSAAYFCASSGWTSMNTEAFFGQGTRLTVV.

The chain has TRBV5-1 and TRBJ1-2; D is perhaps TRBD1 (6 bases). Deletions cut 0 bases from V and 0 bases from J, with 12 bases between. This CDR3 region has 16 residues. CDR1 SGHRS and CDR2 YFSETQ come from the germline V gene. CDR3: CASSLGGQRSNYGYTF. CDR3 in DNA: TGCGCCAGCAGCTTGGGAGGACAGCGCTCTAACTATGGCTACACCTTC. Combining the CDR3 with reference TRBV5-1 and TRBJ1-2 gives the whole variable domain KAGVTQTPRYLIKTRGQQVTLSCSPISGHRSVSWYQQTPGQGLQFLFEYFSETQRNKGNFPGRFSGRQFSNSRSEMNVSTLELGDSALYLCASSLGGQRSNYGYTFGSGTRLTVV.

The chain is built from TRBV5-1 and TRBJ2-1; 7 positions agree with TRBD2. The CDR3 contains 16 residues. Looked up from germline, CDR1 is SGHRS and CDR2 is YFSETQ. The trim removed 2 bases at V and 0 bases at J, leaving 5 bases unmatched. This CDR3 is CASSFSSGTSYNEQFF. In DNA form, the CDR3 reads TGCGCCAGCAGCTTCTCCAGCGGGACCTCCTACAATGAGCAGTTCTTC.

V is TRBV5-1 and J is TRBJ2-5; 9 bases fit TRBD1. Germline CDR1 reads SGHRS; CDR2 reads YFSETQ. This CDR3 has 17 residues. J was trimmed by 5 bases and V by 2 bases; bases with no gene match: 13. The CDR3 is CASSLYTAGQGWETQYF. The CDR3 DNA is TGCGCCAGCAGCTTATACACCGCTGGACAGGGGTGGGAGACCCAGTACTTC.

The gene calls are TRBV4-1 and TRBJ1-3; D uncertain. Trimming pared 4 bases from V and 4 bases from J, leaving 17 bases between. The CDR3 consists of 16 residues. Looked up from germline, CDR1 is MGHRA and CDR2 is YSYEKL. The CDR3 nucleotides are TGCGCCAGCAGCCCGCGATCCACTTTACCCGGAAACACCATATATTTT. It encodes CASSPRSTLPGNTIYF.